This T cell receptor (beta chain) originates from a study of T cell responses to AZD1222 COVID-19 vaccine (dated by TCRdb to the early 2020s). Regarding the study in general: Because spike-specific TCR depth and breadth did not differ between the two schedules, AZD1222 recipients who got a second dose at roughly 4 weeks were pooled with those who got a second dose at roughly 12 weeks. A total of approximately 230 trial participants underwent TCR sequencing, of whom approximately 210 received two doses of AZD1222 and 26 received two doses of the MenACWY control vaccine. Trial participants were enrolled into age subgroups of 18-55, 56-69 and 70-plus years, which contained around 140, 26 and 57 TCR-sequenced participants, respectively. Points the paper makes about the study in general: Participants were mostly white British and included more females than males, and it was suggested by the authors that clonal diversity may have been underestimated. The vaccine-associated CD4 TCRs covered the entire spike protein, and the dominant responses fell in regions 160-218 and 743-854. The 56-69-year group was small, and its depth increase did not reach significance, likely because of low power. Reportedly, close to half of the unique spike-specific TCRs recognized epitopes lying outside the regions that are mutated in the B.1.351 and B.1.1.7 variants. Because no samples from the day 14 peak response were available, repertoires could be characterized only after the peak T cell response. Spike-specific TCR breadth and depth rose significantly after two AZD1222 doses compared with day 0 and with MenACWY recipients. Conclusions about previously exposed vaccinees were limited because only six AZD1222 recipients were SARS-CoV-2 seropositive at baseline.

The time point tag for this specimen amounts to: baseline before first vaccination. Samples from vaccinated people were obtained from the UK trials COV001 and COV002, which included a single-blind randomized controlled phase 2/3 trial of AZD1222 (ChAdOx1 nCoV-19) in healthy adults. For TCRbeta chain sequencing, PBMC samples were collected from trial participants at day 0 and at day 28 after the second dose. From the cysteine through the phenylalanine, the CDR3 covers 11 amino acids. The CDR3 DNA has 33 bases and is translated from base 1. The CDR3 regions of human TCRbeta chains were subjected to immunosequencing. Processing in the source paper ran as follows. Repertoire TCRs were checked for matches against a reference library of SARS-CoV-2-specific TCRs that had been generated using the MIRA antigen-specificity platform. Breadth was defined as the fraction of unique TCRs that were SARS-CoV-2-associated, and depth was defined as the fraction of total T cells that were SARS-CoV-2-associated. Using the MIRA data, each spike-specific TCR was assigned both to the spike region to which the TCR was reactive and to a CD4 or CD8 class. Log10-transformed breadth and depth values were compared by one-way ANOVA with Sidak's multiple comparisons tests. TCRdb stores this immuneACCESS table with in-frame sequences only. Part of the clones is absent; in the studies checked, under half of the shortfall reflects unresolved V genes, and no reason is known for the rest. The V and J calls and the clone size are those of that table, but D and trimming were determined from the DNA. Within this sample are approximately 56,000 clones, with approximately 83% of them counted one time only. The ten largest clonotypes hold roughly 16% of the sample.

On this clone: Its antigen is currently not known. Base qualities are missing; no much larger clone stands one base away.

The clonotype comes from an adult in good health. The rearrangement combines TRBV21-1 with TRBJ1-2. TRBV21-1 is recorded as a pseudogene. The sequences come from peripheral blood, collected on day 0 of AZD1222 vaccination. This receptor carries the CDR3 CASSKIGGYTF. Here is the DNA: TGTGCCAGCAGCAAAATCGGAGGCTACACCTTC.